The source of this TCR beta chain is a study of blood T cell repertoires in COVID-19. This CDR3 spans 14 amino acids. CDR1 and CDR2 (germline): LGHDT, YNNKEL (reference sequence). The junction had 9 bases not matched to a gene; V was cut back by 1 base and J by 10 bases. Assay used: immunoSEQ multiplex PCR; TCRdb lists only in-frame clones, some missing. This sample has more than 35,000 clones; 79% occur once, and the top ten carry more than 20%. The origin of this receptor is a man in his 70s with acute or convalescent COVID-19. The chain carries TRBV3-1 (or the pseudogene TRBV3-2) and TRBJ1-1; 7 bases match TRBD1. The sequencing input was peripheral blood. DNA of the CDR3: TGTGCCAGCAGCCAAGGGGCGGGAACAGGGGCAGCTTTCTTT. This encodes CASSQGAGTGAAFF.